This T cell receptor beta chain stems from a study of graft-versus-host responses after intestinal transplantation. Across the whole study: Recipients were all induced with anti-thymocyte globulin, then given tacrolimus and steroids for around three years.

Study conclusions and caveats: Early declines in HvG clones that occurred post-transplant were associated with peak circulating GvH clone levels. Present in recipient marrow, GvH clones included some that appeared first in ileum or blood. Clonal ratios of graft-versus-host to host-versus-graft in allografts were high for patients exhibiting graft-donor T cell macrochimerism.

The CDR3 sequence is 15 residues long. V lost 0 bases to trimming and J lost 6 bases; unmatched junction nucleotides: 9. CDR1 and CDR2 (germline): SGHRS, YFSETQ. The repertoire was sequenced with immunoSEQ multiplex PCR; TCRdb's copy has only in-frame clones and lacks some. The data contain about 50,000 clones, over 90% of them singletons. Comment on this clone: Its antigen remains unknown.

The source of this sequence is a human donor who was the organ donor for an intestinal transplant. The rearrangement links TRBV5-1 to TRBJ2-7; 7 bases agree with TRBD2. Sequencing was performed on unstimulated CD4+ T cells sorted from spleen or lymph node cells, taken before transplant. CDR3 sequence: CASSLGGGGASEQYF. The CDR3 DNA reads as TGCGCCAGCAGCTTGGGGGGGGGAGGAGCGAGCGAGCAGTACTTC. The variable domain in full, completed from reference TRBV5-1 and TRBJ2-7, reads KAGVTQTPRYLIKTRGQQVTLSCSPISGHRSVSWYQQTPGQGLQFLFEYFSETQRNKGNFPGRFSGRQFSNSRSEMNVSTLELGDSALYLCASSLGGGGASEQYFGPGTRLTVT.